This T cell receptor beta chain emerged from a study of shared clonotypes between healthy human individuals. Study results and limitations: The genetic and exposure-history diversity represented was limited by few donors.

CDR1 SNHLY and CDR2 FYNNEI come from the germline V gene. There are 14 residues in the CDR3. Trimming left V 3 bases short and J 2 bases short, with 8 bases between. With respect to this clone: The antigen is unknown.

Original processing notes: As immunoSEQ supplied junction-only sequences (without quality scores), filtering differed. Repertoires were generated with immunoSEQ multiplex PCR, while TCRdb's copy carries only in-frame clones and drops some. V, J and clone size are taken as reported in that table, and D and trimming were inferred from the DNA itself. The data show millions of clones, roughly 92% seen once. What was sequenced was naive CD4+ T cells sorted from blood. Subset indicated: CD45RA+ positively selected. The sequence was obtained from a man younger than 35 in good health. The chain couples TRBV2 to TRBJ1-3; D may be TRBD1 (5 bases). The CDR3 is CASSDTGPGNTIYF. The CDR3 coding sequence is TGTGCCAGCAGTGATACAGGCCCTGGAAACACCATATATTTT.